This passage covers 21 T cell receptor beta chains from one sample sequenced in a study of blood T cell repertoires in COVID-19. The data were produced by immunoSEQ multiplex PCR, yet TCRdb's version contains in-frame clones alone and is incomplete. The repertoire holds about 62,000 clones, roughly 90% seen once, with over 0.95% in the top ten. The sequencing sample was made of peripheral blood. These TCRs come from a woman aged 55-70 years with acute or convalescent COVID-19.

The rearrangement links TRBV29-1 to TRBJ2-3; 7 bases match TRBD1. Germline V gene lookup returns CDR1 SQVTM and CDR2 ANQGSEA. The CDR3 contains 13 residues. Unmatched junction bases numbered 3, after V lost 6 bases and J lost 0 bases. The CDR3 loop reads CSVRTGSTDTQYF. The CDR3, as DNA: TGCAGCGTCAGGACAGGAAGCACAGATACGCAGTATTTT.

The chain is built from TRBV12-5 and TRBJ2-3; TRBD2 is a possible D gene (6 bases). Germline V lookup: CDR1 LGHNT, CDR2 FRNRAP. This CDR3 is built from 16 residues. V was clipped by 1 base and J by 3 bases, with 14 bases between them. CDR3 in amino acids: CASGLARLDVTDTQYF. The CDR3 DNA sequence: TGTGCTAGTGGTTTGGCCAGACTAGACGTAACAGATACGCAGTATTTT.

The chain is built from TRBV7-8 and TRBJ2-7; D remains ambiguous. CDR3 length: 15 residues. CDR1 and CDR2 from the germline V gene are SGHVS and FQNEAQ. V lost 1 base, J lost 9 bases, and 19 bases lay in between. The CDR3 DNA follows: TGTGCCAGCAGCTTAGACGGAAATCTTATCAGGCGGCAGTACGTC. It specifies CASSLDGNLIRRQYV.

The genes are TRBV3-1 (or the pseudogene TRBV3-2) and TRBJ1-2; possible D gene TRBD1, 5 bases. CDR3 size: 14 residues. CDR1 LGHDT and CDR2 YNNKEL come from the germline V gene (reference sequence). V dropped 1 base and J dropped 8 bases, with 14 bases sitting between them. The CDR3 sequence is CASSQGGRGGGYTF. CDR3 DNA sequence: TGTGCCAGCAGCCAAGGGGGGAGGGGCGGCGGCTACACCTTC.

This chain connects TRBV6-2 or TRBV6-3 to TRBJ2-6; 7 bases align to TRBD1. V lost 6 bases, J lost 0 bases, and 11 bases stayed unmatched. CDR1 MNHEY and CDR2 SVGEGT come from the germline V gene. There are 18 residues in the CDR3. CDR3 protein: CASSYDRETRSGANVLTF. The DNA for the CDR3 is TGTGCCAGCAGCTATGACAGGGAAACTCGCTCTGGGGCCAACGTCCTGACTTTC.

This rearrangement joins TRBV7-9 to TRBJ2-7; TRBD1 might be the D (5 bases). CDR1 SEHNR and CDR2 FQNEAQ come from the germline V gene (reference sequence). The CDR3 loop spans 14 amino acids. Trimming removed 1 base from V and 4 bases from J, with 11 bases in between. The DNA of the CDR3 is TGTGCCAGCAGCTTAGAAGACAGATTGTACGAGCAGTACGTC. Protein product: CASSLEDRLYEQYV.

J is TRBJ2-1 and V is TRBV27; a weak D match, TRBD2 (7 bases). This CDR3 region has 14 residues. V was trimmed by 7 bases and J by 6 bases, leaving 16 bases between them. Germline assignment: CDR1 MNHEY and CDR2 SMNVEV (reference sequence). CDR3 region: CASIGGGPSNEQFF. The CDR3 nucleotides are TGTGCCAGCATTGGGGGGGGCCCGAGCAATGAGCAGTTCTTC.

The V gene is TRBV7-9, the J gene TRBJ1-1; D perhaps matches TRBD1 (5 bases). The CDR3 has 13 residues. Germline loops: CDR1 SEHNR, CDR2 FQNEAQ (reference sequence). Deletions cut 5 bases from V and 4 bases from J, with 11 bases between. The CDR3 loop is CASSPPGRTEAFF. In DNA, the CDR3 is TGTGCCAGCAGCCCACCAGGGCGCACTGAAGCTTTCTTT.

The chain combines TRBV7-2 with TRBJ2-7; 8 bases agree with TRBD2. The germline V gene has CDR1 SGHTA and CDR2 FQGNSA. After removal of 0 bases from V and 4 bases from J, the junction contained 17 bases not matched to a gene. The CDR3 spans 19 residues. DNA of the CDR3: TGTGCCAGCAGCTTAGCGTGGGGCTACTACAGCGGGAGTGGGTACGAGCAGTACGTC. This gives the protein CASSLAWGYYSGSGYEQYV.

The table lists this clone with a count of one. The rearrangement uses TRBV27 and TRBJ1-2; D call uncertain. Trimming removed 8 bases at V and 4 bases at J, with 8 bases between. The CDR3 sequence is 11 residues long. Per the germline V gene, CDR1 is MNHEY and CDR2 is SMNVEV (reference sequence). This CDR3 is CASGGGYGYTF. CDR3 sequence (DNA): TGTGCCAGCGGCGGTGGCTATGGCTACACCTTC.

This clone was observed a few times. This chain's CDR3 is CASSYSISGQETQYF. The CDR3 nucleotides are TGTGCCAGCAGTTACTCTATTAGCGGACAAGAGACCCAGTACTTC. The chain recombines TRBV6-2 or TRBV6-3 with TRBJ2-5; possible D gene TRBD2, 6 bases. With 0 bases removed from V and 2 bases from J, the gap between germline ends came to 10 bases. The CDR3 is made up of 15 amino acids. The germline CDR1 and CDR2 sequences are MNHEY and SVGEGT.

This chain links TRBV5-1 with TRBJ1-2; D uncertain. This CDR3 region has 13 residues. Per germline, CDR1 SGHRS and CDR2 YFSETQ. The V end was cut by 0 bases, the J end by 4 bases, with 7 bases between. The CDR3 reads CASSLGDTYGYTF. Here the CDR3 DNA reads TGCGCCAGCAGCTTGGGTGACACCTATGGCTACACCTTC.

The rearrangement joins TRBV4-1 to TRBJ1-5, with 10 bases fitting TRBD1. Germline CDR1 reads MGHRA; CDR2 reads YSYEKL. The V and J ends lost 2 bases and 6 bases, in that order; junction bases with no gene match: 4. The CDR3 is made up of 15 amino acids. The CDR3, as DNA: TGCGCCAGCAGCCAATCCGACAGGGGGCTTCAGCCCCAGCATTTT. This translates into CASSQSDRGLQPQHF.

This rearrangement joins TRBV19 to TRBJ1-4; 10 bases align to TRBD1. With V trimmed by 9 bases and J by 5 bases, 9 bases remained unmatched. The V gene's germline CDR1 is LNHDA and CDR2 SQIVND (reference sequence). CDR3 length: 15 amino acids. The CDR3 protein is CASRERTGGNEKLFF. CDR3 DNA: TGTGCCAGCCGAGAAAGGACAGGGGGGAATGAAAAACTGTTTTTT.

The chain is built from TRBV3-1 (or the pseudogene TRBV3-2) and TRBJ1-2; TRBD1 matches 10 bases. This CDR3 comprises 17 residues. V shed 4 bases, J shed 5 bases, and the junction held 13 bases outside the gene matches. Germline CDR1 LGHDT, CDR2 YNNKEL (reference sequence). CDR3 DNA sequence: TGTGCCAGCAGCCGGGGGACAGGGGATCTCCGAATTTATGGCTACACCTTC. Protein sequence: CASSRGTGDLRIYGYTF.

V is TRBV24-1 and J is TRBJ2-1; TRBD2 matches 8 bases. Germline CDR1 and CDR2: KGHDR and SFDVKD. CDR3 size: 15 residues. V dropped 5 bases and J dropped 7; count of bases not matched to a gene: 9. In DNA form, the CDR3 reads TGTGCCACCAGTGGATCGCGGGAGGACTCAAATGAGCAGTTCTTC. Encoded protein: CATSGSREDSNEQFF.

V usage is TRBV2 and J usage is TRBJ2-2, with 12 nucleotides matching TRBD1. Germline-derived CDR1 and CDR2 are SNHLY and FYNNEI. CDR3 length equals 16 residues. J lost 3 bases, V lost 6 bases, and 5 bases had no gene match. In DNA form, the CDR3 reads TGTGCCAGCAGGAGAGGGACAGGGGGCTACACCGGGGAGCTGTTTTTT. The encoded protein is CASRRGTGGYTGELFF. Supplemented by reference TRBV2 and TRBJ2-2, the full variable domain reads EPEVTQTPSHQVTQMGQEVILRCVPISNHLYFYWYRQILGQKVEFLVSFYNNEISEKSEIFDDQFSVERPDGSNFTLKIRSTKLEDSAMYFCASRRGTGGYTGELFFGEGSRLTVL.

V and J are TRBV19 and TRBJ1-5, with 7 bases fitting TRBD1. The CDR3 is made up of 14 amino acids. V lost 6 bases to trimming and J lost 7 bases; unmatched junction nucleotides: 9. Germline lookup yields CDR1 LNHDA and CDR2 SQIVND (reference sequence). CDR3 sequence: CASRARQGLQPQHF. Written as DNA, the CDR3 is TGTGCCAGTAGAGCCCGACAGGGCCTCCAGCCCCAGCATTTT.

V usage is TRBV20-1 and J usage is TRBJ2-1; D ambiguous. The CDR3 is 13 residues long. The germline V and J ends were trimmed by 3 bases and 2 bases, with 8 bases remaining between them. The germline CDR1 and CDR2 sequences are DFQATT and SNEGSKA (reference sequence). In nucleotides, the CDR3 is TGCAGTGCTAGTACAGAGACCTACAATGAGCAGTTCTTC. Translating it yields CSASTETYNEQFF.

The chain is built from TRBV10-2 and TRBJ2-3; 11 positions agree with TRBD1. V was pared by 5 bases and J by 4 bases, with 5 bases of the junction left unmatched. This CDR3 spans 15 amino acids. CDR1 and CDR2 from the germline V gene are WSHSY and SAAADI. The CDR3 DNA reads TGCGCCAGCAGTTCTCAGGGACAGGGGGCAGATACGCAGTATTTT. This sequence encodes CASSSQGQGADTQYF.

The chain has TRBV5-1 and TRBJ1-2, with 7 bases aligning to TRBD1. With 5 bases clipped from V and 6 bases from J, the junction kept 7 bases outside the gene matches. Germline V lookup: CDR1 SGHRS, CDR2 YFSETQ. The length of the CDR3 is 13 residues. CDR3 DNA sequence: TGCGCCAGCAGAGGGCCACAGGGGAATGGCTACACCTTC. Protein: CASRGPQGNGYTF. Looking up the rest from reference TRBV5-1 and TRBJ1-2 gives the full variable domain: KAGVTQTPRYLIKTRGQQVTLSCSPISGHRSVSWYQQTPGQGLQFLFEYFSETQRNKGNFPGRFSGRQFSNSRSEMNVSTLELGDSALYLCASRGPQGNGYTFGSGTRLTVV.